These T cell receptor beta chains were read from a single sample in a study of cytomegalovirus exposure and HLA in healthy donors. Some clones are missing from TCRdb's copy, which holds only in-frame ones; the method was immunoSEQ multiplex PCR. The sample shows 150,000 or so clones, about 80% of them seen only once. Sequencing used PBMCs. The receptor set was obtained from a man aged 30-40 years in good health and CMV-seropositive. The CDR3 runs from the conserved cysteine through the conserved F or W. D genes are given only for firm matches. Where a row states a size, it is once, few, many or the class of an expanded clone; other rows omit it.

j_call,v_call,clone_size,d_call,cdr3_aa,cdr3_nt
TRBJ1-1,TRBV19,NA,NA,CASSTPPIRGGTEAFF,TGTGCCAGTAGTACCCCTCCGATAAGGGGTGGCACTGAAGCTTTCTTT
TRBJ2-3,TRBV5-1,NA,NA,CASSLQASGTDTQYF,TGCGCCAGCAGCTTGCAGGCTAGCGGCACAGATACGCAGTATTTT
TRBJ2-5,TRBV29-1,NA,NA,CSVADSQETQYF,TGCAGCGTGGCGGACAGCCAAGAGACCCAGTACTTC
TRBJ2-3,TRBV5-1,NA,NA,CASSQDSMDTQYF,TGCGCCAGCAGCCAGGACAGTATGGATACGCAGTATTTT
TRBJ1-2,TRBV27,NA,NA,CASSSLPDDRNGYTF,TGTGCCAGCAGTTCGCTACCCGATGACAGAAATGGCTACACCTTC
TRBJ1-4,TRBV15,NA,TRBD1,CATSRPDRDHEKLFF,TGTGCCACCAGCAGACCGGACAGGGATCATGAAAAACTGTTTTTT
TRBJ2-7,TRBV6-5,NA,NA,CASRDTGVHEQYF,TGTGCCAGCAGGGACACGGGGGTCCACGAGCAGTACTTC
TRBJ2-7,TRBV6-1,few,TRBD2,CASRILAGVSYEQYF,TGTGCCAGCAGGATACTAGCGGGGGTCTCCTACGAGCAGTACTTC
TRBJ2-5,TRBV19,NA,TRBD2,CASSRFGSGSRETQYF,TGTGCCAGTAGCCGCTTCGGTAGCGGGAGTCGAGAGACCCAGTACTTC
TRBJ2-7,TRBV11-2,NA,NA,CASSLTSQGPYEQYF,TGTGCCAGCAGCTTAACCTCTCAGGGTCCCTACGAGCAGTACTTC
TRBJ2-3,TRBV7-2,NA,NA,CASSLGLADTQYF,TGTGCCAGCAGCTTAGGACTAGCAGATACGCAGTATTTT
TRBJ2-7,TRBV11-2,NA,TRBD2,CASSLVGRTSGSYEQYF,TGTGCCAGCAGCCTTGTCGGGAGAACTAGCGGCTCCTACGAGCAGTACTTC
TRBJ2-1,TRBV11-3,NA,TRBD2,CASSPGLAGANEQFF,TGTGCCAGCAGCCCCGGACTAGCGGGAGCCAATGAGCAGTTCTTC
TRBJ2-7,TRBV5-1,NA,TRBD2,CASRTSGTAYEQYF,TGCGCCAGCAGGACTAGCGGCACGGCCTACGAGCAGTACTTC
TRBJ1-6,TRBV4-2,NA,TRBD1,CASSQVNTGDSPLHF,TGTGCCAGCAGCCAAGTTAATACAGGGGATTCACCCCTCCACTTT
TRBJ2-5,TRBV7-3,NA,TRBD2,CASSFAAGANRNGETQYF,TGTGCCAGCAGCTTCGCAGCGGGAGCGAATAGAAATGGAGAGACCCAGTACTTC
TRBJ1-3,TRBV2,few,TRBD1,CASSGDRASGNTIYF,TGTGCCAGCAGTGGGGACAGGGCCTCTGGAAACACCATATATTTT
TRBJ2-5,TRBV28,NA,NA,CASSFGGTQYF,TGTGCCAGCAGTTTCGGCGGGACCCAGTACTTC
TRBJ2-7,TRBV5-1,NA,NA,CASSFLGEYEQYF,TGCGCCAGCAGCTTTCTCGGGGAGTACGAGCAGTACTTC
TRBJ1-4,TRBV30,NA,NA,CAWSVGATNEKLFF,TGTGCCTGGAGTGTAGGGGCAACTAATGAAAAACTGTTTTTT
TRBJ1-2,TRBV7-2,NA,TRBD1,CASSLRDRQLANYGYTF,TGTGCCAGCAGCTTACGGGACAGACAGCTAGCTAACTATGGCTACACCTTC
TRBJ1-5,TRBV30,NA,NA,CAWSGQENQPQHF,TGTGCCTGGAGTGGACAGGAGAATCAGCCCCAGCATTTT
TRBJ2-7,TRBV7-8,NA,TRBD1,CASSPQGALGLENYEQYF,TGTGCCAGCAGCCCACAGGGGGCTTTAGGTTTGGAAAACTACGAGCAGTACTTC
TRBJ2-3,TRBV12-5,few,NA,CASAQGEVTYTDTQYF,TGTGCTAGTGCCCAGGGTGAGGTGACCTACACAGATACGCAGTATTTT
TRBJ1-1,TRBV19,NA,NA,CASSDDRETEAFF,TGTGCCAGTAGCGATGACAGAGAAACTGAAGCTTTCTTT
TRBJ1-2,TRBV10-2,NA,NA,CASSESWGEYYGYTF,TGCGCCAGCAGTGAGTCGTGGGGCGAATACTATGGCTACACCTTC
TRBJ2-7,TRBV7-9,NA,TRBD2,CASSSVWLAGVSEQYF,TGTGCCAGCAGCTCCGTCTGGTTAGCGGGAGTGTCCGAGCAGTACTTC
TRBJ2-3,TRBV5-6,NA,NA,CASSLDGGTDTQYF,TGTGCCAGCAGCTTGGACGGGGGCACAGATACGCAGTATTTT
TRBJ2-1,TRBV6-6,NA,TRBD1,CASSYSRTGGYNEQFF,TGTGCCAGCAGTTACTCACGGACAGGTGGTTACAATGAGCAGTTCTTC
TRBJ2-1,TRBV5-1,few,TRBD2,CASSPGYGLAGDNEQFF,TGCGCCAGCAGCCCCGGGTACGGACTAGCGGGAGACAATGAGCAGTTCTTC
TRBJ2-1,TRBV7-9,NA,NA,CASRSSHNEQFF,TGTGCCAGCAGGAGTTCCCACAATGAGCAGTTCTTC
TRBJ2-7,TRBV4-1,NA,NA,CASSQDGLFYEQYF,TGCGCCAGCAGCCAAGATGGACTATTCTACGAGCAGTACTTC
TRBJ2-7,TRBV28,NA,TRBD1,CASSTDRERHEQYF,TGTGCCAGCAGTACCGACAGGGAGAGACACGAGCAGTACTTC
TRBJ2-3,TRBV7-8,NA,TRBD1,CASSLFRGRTDTQYF,TGTGCCAGCAGCTTATTCAGGGGGCGGACAGATACGCAGTATTTT
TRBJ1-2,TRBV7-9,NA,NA,CASPNPITGDGYTF,TGTGCCAGCCCAAATCCGATAACAGGAGATGGCTACACCTTC
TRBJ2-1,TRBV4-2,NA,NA,CASSQAQEAEQFF,TGTGCCAGCAGCCAGGCCCAAGAGGCTGAGCAGTTCTTC
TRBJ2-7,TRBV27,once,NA,CASSSQTSDRVPSYEQYF,TGTGCCAGCAGTTCACAAACATCCGACAGAGTCCCTTCCTACGAGCAGTACTTC
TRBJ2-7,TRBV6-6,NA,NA,CASSYSLYEQYF,TGTGCCAGCAGTTACTCACTATACGAGCAGTACTTC
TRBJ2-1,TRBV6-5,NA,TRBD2,CASSYSTGAGGEQFF,TGTGCCAGCAGTTACTCGACGGGGGCGGGAGGTGAGCAGTTCTTC
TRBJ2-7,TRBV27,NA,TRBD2,CASSGLAGSYEQYF,TGTGCCAGCAGTGGGCTAGCGGGGTCCTACGAGCAGTACTTC